The clone carrying this T cell receptor beta chain was seen ten or more times. Its matching antigen is unknown. The sample is drawn from a study of spatial heterogeneity in lung cancer. Whole-study results and caveats: The study found that expanded intratumoral alpha and beta TCR counts tracked tumor mutation counts.

Time point noted: sample taken at primary tumor resection. Each CDR3 protein gets one entry after TCRdb re-called the 5' RACE reads with MiXCR. The data contain about 5,700 distinct CDR3 sequences, about 3.9% of them seen just once; the ten biggest clones take up around 22%. Per the germline V gene, CDR1 is SGHRS and CDR2 is YFSETQ. The CDR3 runs to 16 residues. The ends lost 4 bases at V and 7 bases at J; junction bases unmatched: 9. The chain links TRBV5-1 to TRBJ2-1; 12 nucleotides agree with TRBD2. The clonotype originates from a female donor with early-stage non-small cell lung cancer. Sequenced here: lung tumor tissue, sampled at surgery. In DNA form, the CDR3 reads TGCGCCAGCAGCATTACGACTAGCGGGGGTTGGAATGAGCAGTTCTTC. Translating gives CASSITTSGGWNEQFF.